This T cell receptor beta chain was found in a study of technical replicates of blood from several donors. Germline assignment: CDR1 SGDLS and CDR2 YYNGEE. The CDR3 has 15 residues. V lost 0 bases and J 2 bases, leaving 9 bases between the germline ends. Here immunoSEQ multiplex PCR was the method, and the copy in TCRdb shows in-frame clones only, minus some. The data hold 79,000 or so clones, with around 92% observed a single time. The sequencing sample was made of T cells isolated from PBMCs. The sequence came from a human donor in good health. The V call is TRBV9, the J call TRBJ2-1, with D tentatively TRBD2 (6 bases). The CDR3 spells CASSVDGGTYNEQFF. The CDR3 region has the DNA TGTGCCAGCAGCGTAGATGGCGGGACCTACAATGAGCAGTTCTTC.